This T cell receptor (beta chain) was captured by sequencing in a study of tumor-infiltrating lymphocytes in primary liver carcinoma. CDR3 length: 16 residues. V was clipped by 3 bases and J by 5 bases, with 19 bases between them. Looked up from germline, CDR1 is SGHNT and CDR2 is YENEEA. This clonotype has at least ten counts. For blood RNA, unsorted whole blood served as the source, and germline DNA was extracted too. The authors made TCR beta cDNA from around 500 ng total RNA with a constant-region primer. ARM-PCR, slightly modified, supplied the TCR beta libraries through three nested multiplex PCR rounds. Researchers ran the first two PCR rounds for 9 to 10 cycles each with TRBV1-TRBV30 forward primers and a C-beta reverse primer. MiXCR, applied by TCRdb to the multiplex PCR reads, yields one record per CDR3 protein. The sample consists of over 250,000 distinct CDR3 sequences, more than 55% of them appearing once.

The chain combines TRBV11-3 with TRBJ2-5; D might be TRBD1 or TRBD2, each matching 5 bases. This TCR came from a woman younger than 45 with primary liver carcinoma and hepatitis B virus infection. Sequenced material: peripheral blood. This CDR3 reads CASSFSRGRSGETQYF. The CDR3 nucleotides read TGTGCCAGCAGCTTTAGTCGGGGCCGATCTGGGGAGACCCAGTACTTC. Filled out from reference TRBV11-3 and TRBJ2-5, the complete variable domain reads EAGVVQSPRYKIIEKKQPVAFWCNPISGHNTLYWYLQNLGQGPELLIRYENEEAVDDSQLPKDRFSAERLKGVDSTLKIQPAELGDSAVYLCASSFSRGRSGETQYFGPGTRLLVL.